This T cell receptor (beta chain) was sequenced in a study of blood T cell repertoires in COVID-19. Study-wide background: The cDNA or gDNA used as material had been derived from T cells, B-cell-depleted T cells, or PBMCs.

This CDR3 has 18 residues. The junction had 19 bases not matched to a gene; V was cut back by 4 bases and J by 5 bases. Germline loops: CDR1 SGHRS, CDR2 YFSETQ. Cohort allocation depended upon clinical history that participants reported. Original processing notes: Nucleated cell counts were estimated from reference gene primer amplification. The assay was immunoSEQ multiplex PCR, and TCRdb's table has in-frame clones only and misses some. The DNA was the basis for D and trimming; V, J and clone size are from that table. The sample records under 250,000 clones, roughly nine tenths being singletons. The TCR was taken from a woman aged 25 to 39 with acute COVID-19. Sequenced sample: PBMCs or T cells enriched from blood (not recorded which). This chain uses TRBV5-1 with TRBJ2-7, with TRBD1 matching over 9 bases. As DNA, the CDR3 is TGCGCCAGCAGCCCCTTGGGTTTCGAGGGACAGGGTTACAACGAGCAGTACTTC. Translated, it gives CASSPLGFEGQGYNEQYF.